The 5 T cell receptor beta chains given below trace back to one sample, sequenced in a study of blood T cell repertoires in COVID-19. Here immunoSEQ multiplex PCR was the method, and the copy in TCRdb shows in-frame clones only, minus some. The repertoire holds roughly 200,000 clones, with about 80% as singletons. The sequencing input was peripheral blood. Every receptor here comes from a woman of 80 years or more with COVID-19, enrolled during active disease.

The CDR3 region has the DNA TGTGCCACCACCCTCACAGGGCTTAGCTCCTACAATGAGCAGTTCTTC. Translating it yields CATTLTGLSSYNEQFF. The V gene is TRBV24-1, the J gene TRBJ2-1, with D perhaps matching TRBD1 (6 bases). This CDR3 is 16 amino acids long. Trimming pared 8 bases from V and 0 bases from J, leaving 16 bases between. Germline V gene lookup returns CDR1 KGHDR and CDR2 SFDVKD.

The rearrangement uses TRBV10-3 and TRBJ2-3; 7 bases align to TRBD2. Germline lookup yields CDR1 ENHRY and CDR2 SYGVKD. The CDR3 contains 15 residues. The junction had 2 bases not matched to a gene; V was cut back by 2 bases and J by 0 bases. CDR3 coding DNA: TGTGCCATCAGTGAGGGGGGGGGTAGCACAGATACGCAGTATTTT. This translates into CAISEGGGSTDTQYF.

This clone was seen a single time. The V call is TRBV5-6, the J call TRBJ2-7; possibly TRBD2 for D (7 bases). This CDR3 region has 14 residues. Germline V CDR1 and CDR2: SGHDT, YYEEEE. V lost 4 bases and J 0 bases, leaving 11 bases between the germline ends. Written as DNA, the CDR3 is TGTGCCAGCAGCATCCGGGGGGCCTCCTACGAGCAGTACTTC. It yields the protein CASSIRGASYEQYF.

This chain links TRBV14 with TRBJ1-2; unclear D gene. CDR1 and CDR2 (germline): SGHDN, FVKESK. The V and J ends lost 1 base and 6 bases respectively, with 9 bases between them. The CDR3 has 13 residues. Written as DNA, the CDR3 is TGTGCCAGCAGCCAAGGTTTCAGGCATGGCTACACCTTC. This sequence encodes CASSQGFRHGYTF.

This clone has a single count. The V gene is TRBV3-1 (or the pseudogene TRBV3-2), the J gene TRBJ1-3; D gene unclear. V was clipped by 1 base and J by 0 bases, with 7 bases between them. The length of the CDR3 is 15 residues. Germline assignment: CDR1 LGHDT and CDR2 YNNKEL (reference sequence). The CDR3 DNA is TGTGCCAGCAGCCAAGCCGGAGTCTCTGGAAACACCATATATTTT. This sequence encodes CASSQAGVSGNTIYF.